One and the same sample provided the 3 T cell receptor beta chains below, sequenced in a study of blood T cell repertoires in COVID-19. Sequenced by immunoSEQ multiplex PCR; TCRdb stores in-frame clones only, minus some. The sample holds about 170,000 clones, approximately 79% seen once. The specimen was PBMCs or T cells enriched from blood (not recorded which). The receptors here all came from a woman aged 70-85 years in a cohort exposed to, infected with or recovered from COVID-19 (not recorded which).

This CDR3 is CASTKSRGGTDTQYF. CDR3 in DNA: TGTGCCAGCACCAAGTCGAGGGGAGGAACAGATACGCAGTATTTT. The chain combines TRBV7-8 with TRBJ2-3, with D maybe TRBD2 (6 bases). Trimming stripped 7 bases from V and 3 bases from J, with 17 bases between. Germline V gene lookup returns CDR1 SGHVS and CDR2 FQNEAQ. The CDR3 runs to 15 residues.

The rearrangement joins TRBV9 to TRBJ2-3; the match to TRBD2 covers 9 bases. Germline V lookup: CDR1 SGDLS, CDR2 YYNGEE. The junction had 4 bases not matched to a gene; V was cut back by 0 bases and J by 5 bases. The CDR3 length is 15 residues. CDR3 nucleotide sequence: TGTGCCAGCAGCGTAGAGGGGACTAGCCAAGATACGCAGTATTTT. It specifies CASSVEGTSQDTQYF.

The J gene is TRBJ2-5, the V gene TRBV3-1 (or the pseudogene TRBV3-2); no firm D call. The CDR3 contains 12 residues. Germline CDR1 LGHDT, CDR2 YNNKEL (reference sequence). Between the trimmed V and J ends, which lost 5 bases and 3 bases, there was a span of 7 bases. The CDR3 reads CASSGEEETQYF. As DNA, the CDR3 is TGTGCCAGCAGCGGAGAGGAAGAGACCCAGTACTTC.